Listed below are T cell receptor beta chains from one sample, sequenced in a study of CD8 T cells in ankylosing spondylitis. Each CDR3 protein is one row after TCRdb ran MiXCR on the 5' RACE reads. The sample contains roughly 400,000 distinct CDR3 sequences, 20% to 25% of which appear only once. Sequenced: blood, either unsorted or a sorted T cell fraction (not recorded which). The origin of the receptors is a male donor with ankylosing spondylitis. The CDR3 runs from the conserved cysteine through the conserved F or W. D genes are given only for firm matches. Rows may omit the clone size; those that give it use once, few, many or a size class.

clone_size: -
d_call: -
j_call: TRBJ1-2
v_call: TRBV12-3/TRBV12-4
cdr3_nt: TGTGCCAGCAGCGACCCCGGCGGAGCTAACTATGGCTACACCTTC
cdr3_aa: CASSDPGGANYGYTF

clone_size: -
d_call: TRBD2
j_call: TRBJ2-1
v_call: TRBV3-1
cdr3_nt: TGTGCCAGCAGCCGCCTGACTAGCGGGGCCCCTAATGAGCAGTTCTTC
cdr3_aa: CASSRLTSGAPNEQFF

clone_size: few
d_call: -
j_call: TRBJ1-1
v_call: TRBV7-9
cdr3_nt: TGTGCCAGCAGACGTCCGACAGGAGGGAACACTGAAGCTTTCTTT
cdr3_aa: CASRRPTGGNTEAFF

clone_size: once
d_call: -
j_call: TRBJ1-1
v_call: TRBV29-1
cdr3_nt: TGCAGCGTTCTGACGGTGGGGAACACTGAAGCTTTCTTT
cdr3_aa: CSVLTVGNTEAFF

clone_size: few
d_call: -
j_call: TRBJ2-6
v_call: TRBV18
cdr3_nt: TGTGCCAGCTCACCCACAGATTCTGGGGCCAACGTCCTGACTTTC
cdr3_aa: CASSPTDSGANVLTF

clone_size: -
d_call: TRBD2
j_call: TRBJ2-2
v_call: TRBV29-1
cdr3_nt: TGCAGCGTTGAAGGGCTAGCGGGAGCCGGGGAGCTGTTTTTT
cdr3_aa: CSVEGLAGAGELFF

clone_size: few
d_call: TRBD2
j_call: TRBJ2-3
v_call: TRBV7-3
cdr3_nt: TGTGCCAGCAGCGACCGGCGGGGGAGCACAGATACGCAGTATTTT
cdr3_aa: CASSDRRGSTDTQYF

clone_size: -
d_call: TRBD1
j_call: TRBJ2-5
v_call: TRBV11-3
cdr3_nt: TGTGCCAGCAGCCCTCGGTCCCGGGACAGATCACAAGAGACCCAGTACTTC
cdr3_aa: CASSPRSRDRSQETQYF

clone_size: -
d_call: -
j_call: TRBJ1-1
v_call: TRBV3-1
cdr3_nt: TGTGCCAGCAGCCAAGGGCTCGTCACAGGGCGGAACACTGAAGCTTTCTTT
cdr3_aa: CASSQGLVTGRNTEAFF

clone_size: -
d_call: TRBD2
j_call: TRBJ2-3
v_call: TRBV5-1
cdr3_nt: TGCGCCAGCAGCTTGGCTGGGTCTAGCGGGAGCACAGATACGCAGTATTTT
cdr3_aa: CASSLAGSSGSTDTQYF

clone_size: few
d_call: TRBD2
j_call: TRBJ2-7
v_call: TRBV25-1
cdr3_nt: TGTGCCAGCAGCCCCGGACTAGCCGAGCAGTACTTC
cdr3_aa: CASSPGLAEQYF

clone_size: once
d_call: -
j_call: TRBJ2-3
v_call: TRBV11-2
cdr3_nt: TGTGCCAGCAGCTTACATCGTGGCACAGATACGCAGTATTTT
cdr3_aa: CASSLHRGTDTQYF

clone_size: few
d_call: TRBD1
j_call: TRBJ2-7
v_call: TRBV28
cdr3_nt: TGTGCCAGCAGTTTGGTTGGACAGGGGAGGGAGCAGTACTTC
cdr3_aa: CASSLVGQGREQYF

clone_size: few
d_call: -
j_call: TRBJ1-1
v_call: TRBV29-1
cdr3_nt: TGCAGCGCCGATTCTGGCGGGGGCGCGAACACTGAAGCTTTCTTT
cdr3_aa: CSADSGGGANTEAFF

clone_size: few
d_call: -
j_call: TRBJ2-3
v_call: TRBV20-1
cdr3_nt: TGCACGTCTAGTGCGGGGAGGACAGATACGCAGTATTTT
cdr3_aa: CTSSAGRTDTQYF

clone_size: -
d_call: TRBD2
j_call: TRBJ2-2
v_call: TRBV12-3/TRBV12-4
cdr3_nt: TGTGCCTCCCTAGCGGGAGCCGCGAACACCGGGGAGCTGTTTTTT
cdr3_aa: CASLAGAANTGELFF

clone_size: -
d_call: -
j_call: TRBJ2-3
v_call: TRBV29-1
cdr3_nt: TGCAGCACGGTGATAGGCTTTGGACCAGATACGCAGTATTTT
cdr3_aa: CSTVIGFGPDTQYF

clone_size: -
d_call: -
j_call: TRBJ2-7
v_call: TRBV20-1
cdr3_nt: TGCAGTGCTAGAGACCAGAGCTCTGACGAGCAGTACTTC
cdr3_aa: CSARDQSSDEQYF

clone_size: -
d_call: -
j_call: TRBJ2-1
v_call: TRBV6-2/TRBV6-3
cdr3_nt: TGTGCCAGCAGTCCCTGGCGGGCGTCCTACAATGAGCAGTTCTTC
cdr3_aa: CASSPWRASYNEQFF

clone_size: few
d_call: TRBD2
j_call: TRBJ2-5
v_call: TRBV30
cdr3_nt: TGTGCCTGGAGTGTATTCAAGCGGGAAAAGACCCAGTACTTC
cdr3_aa: CAWSVFKREKTQYF

clone_size: -
d_call: -
j_call: TRBJ2-7
v_call: TRBV7-2
cdr3_nt: TGTGCCAGCAGCCCCACCCCCACCGGAGGCTACGAGCAGTACTTC
cdr3_aa: CASSPTPTGGYEQYF

clone_size: few
d_call: TRBD1
j_call: TRBJ1-1
v_call: TRBV5-1
cdr3_nt: TGCGCCAGCAGCTTGGACAGGGGCCTCGGTGACACTGAAGCTTTCTTT
cdr3_aa: CASSLDRGLGDTEAFF

clone_size: -
d_call: -
j_call: TRBJ1-4
v_call: TRBV5-1
cdr3_nt: TGCGCCAGCAGCTCCTCCACCACAACTAATGAAAAACTGTTTTTT
cdr3_aa: CASSSSTTTNEKLFF

clone_size: few
d_call: TRBD2
j_call: TRBJ2-1
v_call: TRBV11-1
cdr3_nt: TGTGCCAGCGGACTAGCGGGACGAAACAATGAGCAGTTCTTC
cdr3_aa: CASGLAGRNNEQFF

clone_size: -
d_call: -
j_call: TRBJ2-2
v_call: TRBV10-1
cdr3_nt: TGCGCCAGCAGCCGGGACCCCCACCGGGAGCTGTTTTTT
cdr3_aa: CASSRDPHRELFF

clone_size: few
d_call: -
j_call: TRBJ2-1
v_call: TRBV4-1
cdr3_nt: TGCGCCAGCAGCCAAGCTCTCACAGCGGCCAATGAGCAGTTCTTC
cdr3_aa: CASSQALTAANEQFF

clone_size: few
d_call: TRBD1
j_call: TRBJ1-4
v_call: TRBV20-1
cdr3_nt: TGCAGTGCTAGGAGTGGGGGACAGGGAAATGAAAAACTGTTTTTT
cdr3_aa: CSARSGGQGNEKLFF

clone_size: -
d_call: TRBD1
j_call: TRBJ2-7
v_call: TRBV28
cdr3_nt: TGTGCCAGCAGTTTAACAGGGGTTATTTGGCGGTACTTC
cdr3_aa: CASSLTGVIWRYF

clone_size: many
d_call: -
j_call: TRBJ1-2
v_call: TRBV5-1
cdr3_nt: TGCGCCAGCAGCTTCGGGACCTTCTATGGCTACACCTTC
cdr3_aa: CASSFGTFYGYTF

clone_size: once
d_call: TRBD2
j_call: TRBJ2-7
v_call: TRBV20-1
cdr3_nt: TGCAGTGCTTCCCTCCCTAGCGGATCCTCCTACGAGCAGTACTTC
cdr3_aa: CSASLPSGSSYEQYF

clone_size: -
d_call: -
j_call: TRBJ2-7
v_call: TRBV29-1
cdr3_nt: TGCAGCGTTGGGGGCGCCGGGACCAGCTCCTACGAGCAGTACTTC
cdr3_aa: CSVGGAGTSSYEQYF

clone_size: -
d_call: TRBD2
j_call: TRBJ2-3
v_call: TRBV24-1
cdr3_nt: TGTGCCACCAGTGATTTCGTCCAGCGGGAGTTGATAGATACGCAGTATTTT
cdr3_aa: CATSDFVQRELIDTQYF

clone_size: few
d_call: -
j_call: TRBJ2-5
v_call: TRBV3-1
cdr3_nt: TGTGCCAGCAGCCAAGATCGGGTTGGAGAGACCCAGTACTTC
cdr3_aa: CASSQDRVGETQYF

clone_size: -
d_call: -
j_call: TRBJ1-5
v_call: TRBV15
cdr3_nt: TGTGCCACCAGCAGAGATGAGGGCCCTCAGCCCCAGCATTTT
cdr3_aa: CATSRDEGPQPQHF

clone_size: -
d_call: TRBD2
j_call: TRBJ2-1
v_call: TRBV6-2/TRBV6-3
cdr3_nt: TGTGCCAGCATCCGCTCTGGGGCTAGCGGGAGGGCCATCCCCTACAATGAGCAGTTCTTC
cdr3_aa: CASIRSGASGRAIPYNEQFF

clone_size: -
d_call: -
j_call: TRBJ2-2
v_call: TRBV15
cdr3_nt: TGTGCCACCAGCAGAGACTACATGAACACCGGGGAGCTGTTTTTT
cdr3_aa: CATSRDYMNTGELFF

clone_size: few
d_call: -
j_call: TRBJ2-2
v_call: TRBV7-8
cdr3_nt: TGTGCCAGCAGCGTCGGAGCGACCGGGGAGCTGTTTTTT
cdr3_aa: CASSVGATGELFF

clone_size: few
d_call: TRBD2
j_call: TRBJ2-7
v_call: TRBV27
cdr3_nt: TGTGCCAGCAGTTGGTGGGGCCAGCGGGAACGAGAGCAGTACTTC
cdr3_aa: CASSWWGQREREQYF

clone_size: few
d_call: TRBD2
j_call: TRBJ2-7
v_call: TRBV27
cdr3_nt: TGTGCCAGCGGGCGGGAGGGATTCTACGAGCAGTACTTC
cdr3_aa: CASGREGFYEQYF

clone_size: -
d_call: -
j_call: TRBJ1-1
v_call: TRBV30
cdr3_nt: TGTGCCTGGAGTCCGGGACACCCGAACACTGAAGCTTTCTTT
cdr3_aa: CAWSPGHPNTEAFF

clone_size: few
d_call: TRBD1
j_call: TRBJ2-2
v_call: TRBV4-1
cdr3_nt: TGCGCCAGTACGCAGGGACAGGCTAACACCGGGGAGCTGTTTTTT
cdr3_aa: CASTQGQANTGELFF

clone_size: -
d_call: -
j_call: TRBJ2-5
v_call: TRBV3-1
cdr3_nt: TGTGCCAGCAGCCAAGATTGGCAGGGCTTCGAGACCCAGTACTTC
cdr3_aa: CASSQDWQGFETQYF

clone_size: -
d_call: TRBD1
j_call: TRBJ2-7
v_call: TRBV18
cdr3_nt: TGTGCCAGCTCACCCGACAGGGGGTTAAACGAGCAGTACTTC
cdr3_aa: CASSPDRGLNEQYF

clone_size: few
d_call: -
j_call: TRBJ2-2
v_call: TRBV5-1
cdr3_nt: TGCGCCAGCAGCCGTTCGACGATTGTAAACACCGGGGAGCTGTTTTTT
cdr3_aa: CASSRSTIVNTGELFF

clone_size: -
d_call: -
j_call: TRBJ2-7
v_call: TRBV18
cdr3_nt: TGTGCCAGCTCACCACGTGAAGACGAGCAGTACTTC
cdr3_aa: CASSPREDEQYF

clone_size: -
d_call: TRBD1
j_call: TRBJ2-7
v_call: TRBV28
cdr3_nt: TGTGCCAGCAGTTTCCGCGGACAGGCGGGGCAGTACTTC
cdr3_aa: CASSFRGQAGQYF

clone_size: few
d_call: -
j_call: TRBJ1-1
v_call: TRBV5-1
cdr3_nt: TGCGCCAGTCAAGGGGACTTCATGAACACTGAAGCTTTCTTT
cdr3_aa: CASQGDFMNTEAFF

clone_size: -
d_call: -
j_call: TRBJ2-5
v_call: TRBV5-1
cdr3_nt: TGCGCCAGCAGCTTGGGGAGCTCCCAAGAGACCCAGTACTTC
cdr3_aa: CASSLGSSQETQYF

clone_size: few
d_call: TRBD1
j_call: TRBJ1-5
v_call: TRBV28
cdr3_nt: TGTGCCAGCAGTTCCCCCGGGACAGGGGATCAGCCCCAGCATTTT
cdr3_aa: CASSSPGTGDQPQHF

clone_size: few
d_call: TRBD1
j_call: TRBJ2-1
v_call: TRBV20-1
cdr3_nt: TGCAGTGCTAGAGATACAGGGGCCGTCCTCTCCTACAATGAGCAGTTCTTC
cdr3_aa: CSARDTGAVLSYNEQFF

clone_size: -
d_call: -
j_call: TRBJ1-1
v_call: TRBV10-3
cdr3_nt: TGTGCCATCACCGGGGGCAACACTGAAGCTTTCTTT
cdr3_aa: CAITGGNTEAFF

clone_size: once
d_call: TRBD1
j_call: TRBJ2-5
v_call: TRBV20-1
cdr3_nt: TGCAGTGCTACGACCGGGACAGGGGGTAGGGAGACCCAGTACTTC
cdr3_aa: CSATTGTGGRETQYF

clone_size: many
d_call: TRBD1
j_call: TRBJ1-1
v_call: TRBV29-1
cdr3_nt: TGCAGCGTTGAACCGCACAGGGGCACTGAAGCTTTCTTT
cdr3_aa: CSVEPHRGTEAFF

clone_size: few
d_call: -
j_call: TRBJ2-4
v_call: TRBV10-3
cdr3_nt: TGTGCCATCAGTGAAGGACTTGGAAACATTCAGTACTTC
cdr3_aa: CAISEGLGNIQYF

clone_size: few
d_call: TRBD1
j_call: TRBJ2-2
v_call: TRBV9
cdr3_nt: TGTGCCAGCAGCGTCCAGACAGGGACGAACACCGGGGAGCTGTTTTTT
cdr3_aa: CASSVQTGTNTGELFF

clone_size: -
d_call: TRBD2
j_call: TRBJ2-2
v_call: TRBV3-1
cdr3_nt: TGTGCCAGCAGCACCCCGGGGGGCGGGAGGGCCTTGACCGGGGAGCTGTTTTTT
cdr3_aa: CASSTPGGGRALTGELFF

clone_size: -
d_call: TRBD1
j_call: TRBJ2-5
v_call: TRBV20-1
cdr3_nt: TGCAGTGCTCCCCCGGACAGGGGGCTTGGAGAGACCCAGTACTTC
cdr3_aa: CSAPPDRGLGETQYF

clone_size: many
d_call: TRBD2
j_call: TRBJ2-1
v_call: TRBV29-1
cdr3_nt: TGCAGCGCTAGAACCGGGACTAGCGGGAGAAGCTACAATGAGCAGTTCTTC
cdr3_aa: CSARTGTSGRSYNEQFF

clone_size: few
d_call: -
j_call: TRBJ2-3
v_call: TRBV6-6
cdr3_nt: TGTGCCAGCAGCACAGGGGATACGCAGTATTTT
cdr3_aa: CASSTGDTQYF